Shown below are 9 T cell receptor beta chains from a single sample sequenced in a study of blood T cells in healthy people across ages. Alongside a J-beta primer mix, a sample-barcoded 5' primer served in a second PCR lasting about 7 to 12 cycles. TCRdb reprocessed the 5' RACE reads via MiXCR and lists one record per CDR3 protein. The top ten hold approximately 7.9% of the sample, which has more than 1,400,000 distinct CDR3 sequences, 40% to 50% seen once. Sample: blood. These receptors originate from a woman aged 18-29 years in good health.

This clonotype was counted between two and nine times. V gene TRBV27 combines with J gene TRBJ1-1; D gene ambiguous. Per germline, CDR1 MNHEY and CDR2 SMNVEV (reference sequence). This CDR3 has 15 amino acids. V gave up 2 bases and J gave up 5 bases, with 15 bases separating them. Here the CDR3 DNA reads TGTGCCAGCAGTTTAGGAGCTGGGGATGGAACTGAAGCTTTCTTT. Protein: CASSLGAGDGTEAFF.

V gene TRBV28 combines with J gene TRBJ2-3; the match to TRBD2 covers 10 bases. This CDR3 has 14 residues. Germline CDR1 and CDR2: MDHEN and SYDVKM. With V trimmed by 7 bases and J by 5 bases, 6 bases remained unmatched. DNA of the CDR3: TGTGCCAGCAAGCGGGGGGGAGAGTTAGATACGCAGTATTTT. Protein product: CASKRGGELDTQYF.

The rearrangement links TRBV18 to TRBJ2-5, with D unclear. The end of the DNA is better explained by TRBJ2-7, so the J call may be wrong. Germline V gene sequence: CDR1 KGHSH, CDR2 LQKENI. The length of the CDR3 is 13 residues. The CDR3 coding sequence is TGTGCCAGCTCACCAAGGGTTGACTACGAGCAGTACTTC. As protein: CASSPRVDYEQYF.

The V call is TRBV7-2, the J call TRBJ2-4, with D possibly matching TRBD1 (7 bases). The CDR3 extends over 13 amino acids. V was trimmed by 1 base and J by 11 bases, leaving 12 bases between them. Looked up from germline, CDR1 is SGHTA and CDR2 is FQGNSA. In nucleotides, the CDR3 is TGTGCCAGCAGCTTAGTCAGGGGGGTCGTTCAGTACTTC. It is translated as CASSLVRGVVQYF.

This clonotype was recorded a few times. The CDR3 is CSVGDRYSNQPQHF. The CDR3 DNA reads as TGCAGCGTTGGGGACAGATATAGCAATCAGCCCCAGCATTTT. J is TRBJ1-5 and V is TRBV29-1; 7 nucleotides line up with TRBD1. Per the germline V gene, CDR1 is SQVTM and CDR2 is ANQGSEA. The junction had 3 bases not matched to a gene; V was cut back by 4 bases and J by 0 bases. This CDR3 has 14 residues.

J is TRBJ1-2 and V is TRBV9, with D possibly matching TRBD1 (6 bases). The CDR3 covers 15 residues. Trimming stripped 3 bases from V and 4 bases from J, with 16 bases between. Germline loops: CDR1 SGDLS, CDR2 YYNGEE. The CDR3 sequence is CASSAQTGNIYGYTF. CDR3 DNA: TGTGCCAGCAGCGCACAAACAGGGAATATCTATGGCTACACCTTC.

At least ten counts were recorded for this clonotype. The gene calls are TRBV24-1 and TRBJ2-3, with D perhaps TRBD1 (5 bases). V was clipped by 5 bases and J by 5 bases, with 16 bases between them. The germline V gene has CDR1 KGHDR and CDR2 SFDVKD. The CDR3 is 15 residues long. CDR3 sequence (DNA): TGTGCCACCAGTGGCAGGGAAGGGTCTCGAGATACGCAGTATTTT. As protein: CATSGREGSRDTQYF.

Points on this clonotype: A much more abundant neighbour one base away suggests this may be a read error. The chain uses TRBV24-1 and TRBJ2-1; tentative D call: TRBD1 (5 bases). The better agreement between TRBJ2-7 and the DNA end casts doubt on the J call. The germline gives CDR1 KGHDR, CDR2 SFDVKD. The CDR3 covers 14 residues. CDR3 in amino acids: CATRSGLGSNEQYF. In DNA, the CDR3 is TGTGCCACCAGGTCAGGGTTAGGCTCCAATGAGCAGTACTTC.

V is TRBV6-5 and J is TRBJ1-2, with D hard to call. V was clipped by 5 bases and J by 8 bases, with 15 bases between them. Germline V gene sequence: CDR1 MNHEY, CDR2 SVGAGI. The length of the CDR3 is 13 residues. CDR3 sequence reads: CASSPAPTGGYTF. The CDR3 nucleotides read TGTGCCAGCAGTCCGGCTCCTACCGGGGGCTACACCTTC.